These T cell receptor beta chains were read from a single sample in a study of PD-L1 blockade in urothelial cancer. Produced via immunoSEQ multiplex PCR; TCRdb's table is partial and in-frame only. The sample includes around 46,000 clones, about 88% of them seen just once. Sequenced material: PBMCs, taken around atezolizumab (anti-PD-L1) treatment. Source of these receptors: a man aged 60 to 75 with urothelial cancer. CDR3s include the opening cysteine and the closing phenylalanine or tryptophan. A D gene is named only where the DNA matches it firmly. Part of the rows lack a size; the others show once, few, many or a class for expanded clones.

v_gene	j_gene	abundance	d_gene	CDR3aa	CDR3nt
TRBV28	TRBJ1-2	NA	NA	CASSLVVGGYGYTF	TGTGCCAGCAGTTTAGTGGTGGGGGGTTATGGCTACACCTTC
TRBV4-1	TRBJ1-1	NA	NA	CASSQISWYGSEAFF	TGCGCCAGCAGCCAAATCTCATGGTACGGGAGTGAAGCTTTCTTT
TRBV30	TRBJ2-5	NA	NA	CAWSAAGPETQYF	TGTGCCTGGAGTGCCGCTGGGCCGGAGACCCAGTACTTC
TRBV6-5	TRBJ1-3	NA	TRBD1	CASSKTGGAGNTIYF	TGTGCCAGCAGTAAAACAGGGGGCGCGGGAAACACCATATATTTT
TRBV19	TRBJ1-6	once	NA	CASSMGAVGPPLHF	TGTGCCAGTAGTATGGGGGCCGTCGGTCCACCCCTCCACTTT
TRBV28	TRBJ2-7	NA	NA	CASCARVHEQYF	TGTGCCAGCTGCGCCAGGGTCCACGAGCAGTACTTC
TRBV5-4	TRBJ2-6	NA	TRBD1	CASSPSPGQGLTGANVLTF	TGTGCCAGCAGCCCCTCACCGGGACAGGGACTTACTGGGGCCAACGTCCTGACTTTC
TRBV4-1	TRBJ1-2	NA	NA	CASSVKPLYGYTF	TGCGCCAGCAGTGTAAAGCCTCTCTATGGCTACACCTTC
TRBV5-1	TRBJ1-5	NA	NA	CASSLDPGVNQPQHF	TGCGCCAGCAGCTTGGATCCAGGGGTCAATCAGCCCCAGCATTTT
TRBV5-1	TRBJ2-7	NA	TRBD1	CASSPAIRQGYEQYF	TGCGCCAGCAGCCCGGCGATCAGACAGGGCTACGAGCAGTACTTC
TRBV5-4	TRBJ2-1	NA	TRBD2	CASSLSTSGRPFF	TGTGCCAGCAGCTTGTCGACTAGCGGGAGGCCCTTCTTC
TRBV6-4	TRBJ2-6	few	TRBD1	CASSRDRATSGANVLTF	TGTGCCAGCAGCCGGGACAGAGCAACCTCTGGGGCCAACGTCCTGACTTTC
TRBV27	TRBJ2-7	once	TRBD2	CASSLSVSSGAPYEQYF	TGTGCCAGCAGTTTATCGGTTTCGAGCGGGGCCCCCTACGAGCAGTACTTC
TRBV15	TRBJ1-3	NA	NA	CATSRDKTLADPSGNTIYF	TGTGCCACCAGCAGAGATAAGACTCTCGCCGACCCCTCTGGAAACACCATATATTTT
TRBV5-6	TRBJ2-4	NA	TRBD1	CASSFGQGANIQYF	TGTGCCAGCAGCTTCGGACAGGGGGCGAACATTCAGTACTTC
TRBV6-5	TRBJ1-2	once	TRBD1	CASSSPTGGVYGYTF	TGTGCCAGCAGTTCACCGACAGGGGGAGTCTATGGCTACACCTTC
TRBV19	TRBJ2-1	NA	TRBD2	CASFSGSNNEQFF	TGTGCCAGTTTTAGCGGGAGCAACAATGAGCAGTTCTTC
TRBV4-3	TRBJ2-7	NA	TRBD2	CASSQVSGGRAHEQYF	TGCGCCAGCAGCCAAGTCTCTGGCGGGAGGGCTCACGAGCAGTACTTC
TRBV7-8	TRBJ2-5	NA	TRBD2	CASSPEVRGDHF	TGTGCCAGCAGCCCGGAGGTTCGGGGGGACCACTTC
TRBV4-3	TRBJ2-1	NA	TRBD2	CASSLGLAGANEQFF	TGCGCCAGCAGCCTTGGACTAGCGGGAGCCAATGAGCAGTTCTTC
TRBV6-1	TRBJ1-1	NA	TRBD1	CASRLEGTANTEAFF	TGTGCCAGCAGGCTTGAAGGGACAGCGAACACTGAAGCTTTCTTT
TRBV30	TRBJ2-5	NA	TRBD2	CAWSVGTSRETQYF	TGTGCCTGGAGTGTAGGGACTAGCAGGGAGACCCAGTACTTC
TRBV7-6	TRBJ2-1	NA	TRBD2	CASSRTAGAYNEQFF	TGTGCCAGCAGCCGGACGGCGGGGGCCTACAATGAGCAGTTCTTC
TRBV28	TRBJ2-7	NA	TRBD2	CASSLVVGLAGGPYEQYF	TGTGCCAGCAGTTTAGTCGTGGGACTAGCGGGAGGGCCCTACGAGCAGTACTTC
TRBV5-4	TRBJ2-1	NA	TRBD2	CASSLALLAGGPNEQFF	TGTGCCAGCAGCTTGGCCCTACTAGCGGGGGGCCCCAATGAGCAGTTCTTC
TRBV7-6	TRBJ2-6	NA	TRBD1	CASSLVPGQGNRGANVLTF	TGTGCCAGCAGCTTAGTTCCCGGACAGGGGAACAGAGGGGCCAACGTCCTGACTTTC
TRBV6-6	TRBJ2-1	once	TRBD2	CASSQFWAGAIDEQFF	TGTGCCAGCAGTCAATTCTGGGCGGGAGCAATTGATGAGCAGTTCTTC
TRBV7-2	TRBJ1-1	NA	NA	CASSPLRGRVNTEAFF	TGTGCCAGCAGCCCGCTCAGGGGCAGAGTGAACACTGAAGCTTTCTTT
TRBV10-1	TRBJ2-1	NA	NA	CASSDPGGNRNEQFF	TGCGCCAGCAGTGATCCCGGAGGGAATCGCAATGAGCAGTTCTTC
TRBV2	TRBJ2-7	once	NA	CASSQADTYSYEQYF	TGTGCCAGCAGTCAAGCCGACACCTATTCCTACGAGCAGTACTTC